Presented here are 15 T cell receptor beta chains from one specimen sequenced in a study of OX40 agonist ivuxolimab in advanced cancers. Sequencing used immunoSEQ multiplex PCR; TCRdb keeps in-frame clones, though not all of them. The sample has approximately 88,000 clones; approximately 90% are singletons. The source was CD4+ or CD8+ T cells sorted from blood, collected in a trial of the OX40 agonist ivuxolimab. The origin of the receptors is an adult with an advanced solid tumor such as melanoma, head and neck, liver or kidney cancer.

The CDR3 nucleotides are TGTGCCAGCAGCGCCGGACTAGCGGGAGCTAGTGAGCAGTTCTTC. Amino acids: CASSAGLAGASEQFF. V usage is TRBV9 and J usage is TRBJ2-1; 13 bases are shared with TRBD2. The V gene's germline CDR1 is SGDLS and CDR2 YYNGEE. The V segment lost 3 bases and the J segment 9 bases; nucleotides outside the gene matches: 6. The CDR3 is 15 amino acids.

The rearrangement uses TRBV6-5 and TRBJ2-1, with D perhaps TRBD1 or TRBD2 (5 bases each). The CDR3 spans 15 residues. Between the trimmed V and J ends, which lost 6 bases and 3 bases, there was a span of 15 bases. Germline CDR1 and CDR2: MNHEY and SVGAGI. The CDR3 nucleotides are TGTGCCAGCAGCACCGGGACCCCCATCTACAATGAGCAGTTCTTC. This gives the protein CASSTGTPIYNEQFF.

This chain uses TRBV7-2 with TRBJ2-1; D is undetermined. Looked up from germline, CDR1 is SGHTA and CDR2 is FQGNSA. CDR3 length: 14 amino acids. Trimming stripped 4 bases from V and 0 bases from J, with 7 bases between. CDR3 residues: CASSYDSSYNEQFF. DNA of the CDR3: TGTGCCAGCAGCTACGATAGCTCCTACAATGAGCAGTTCTTC.

This clone came up once. The chain combines TRBV11-2 with TRBJ1-1, with a weak D call TRBD1 (6 bases). Between the trimmed V and J ends, which lost 5 bases and 1 base, there was a span of 14 bases. Germline CDR1 and CDR2: SGHAT and FQNNGV. This CDR3 contains 15 residues. DNA of the CDR3: TGTGCCAGCAGCATCCGAACAGGGACGAACACTGAAGCTTTCTTT. This encodes CASSIRTGTNTEAFF.

With respect to this clone: A junction boundary mismatches the germline segment, possibly from a read error. CDR3: CASKSPGFNDGYTF. The DNA for the CDR3 is TGTGCCAGTAAGTCGCCAGGGTTTAACGATGGCTACACCTTC. This chain joins TRBV19 and TRBJ1-2, with a tentative D call TRBD1 (5 bases). The CDR3 contains 14 residues. The germline gives CDR1 LNHDA, CDR2 SQIVND (reference sequence).

The V call is TRBV5-4, the J call TRBJ2-1, with TRBD1 identical over 7 bases. CDR3 length: 17 residues. CDR1 SGHNT and CDR2 YYREEE come from the germline V gene (reference sequence). V lost 5 bases, J lost 7 bases, and 18 bases stayed unmatched. CDR3 residues: CASSFGLGGQQINEQFF. CDR3 DNA: TGTGCCAGCAGTTTTGGGCTAGGGGGCCAGCAGATAAATGAGCAGTTCTTC.

The chain is built from TRBV10-2 and TRBJ1-5; 7 positions agree with TRBD1. The CDR3 extends over 15 amino acids. Germline-derived CDR1 and CDR2 are WSHSY and SAAADI. V lost 0 bases to trimming and J lost 4 bases; unmatched junction nucleotides: 3. The CDR3: CASSESTTGNQPQHF. CDR3 nucleotide sequence: TGCGCCAGCAGTGAGTCGACGACAGGGAATCAGCCCCAGCATTTT.

V is TRBV11-2 and J is TRBJ2-7, with D uncertain. Germline V CDR1 and CDR2: SGHAT, FQNNGV. This CDR3 has 14 residues. With 0 bases removed from V and 5 bases from J, the gap between germline ends came to 11 bases. Written as DNA, the CDR3 is TGTGCCAGCAGCTTAGACGGAAGGGCCAACGAGCAGTACTTC. Translating it yields CASSLDGRANEQYF.

The rearrangement links TRBV2 to TRBJ2-3, with 8 nucleotides matching TRBD2. Per germline, CDR1 SNHLY and CDR2 FYNNEI. The length of the CDR3 is 14 residues. V shed 6 bases, J shed 2 bases, and the junction held 4 bases outside the gene matches. The CDR3 sequence: CASRAGLATDTQYF. The CDR3 bases are TGTGCCAGCAGAGCCGGACTAGCCACAGATACGCAGTATTTT.

This chain joins TRBV6-5 and TRBJ1-2; unclear D gene. This CDR3 spans 13 amino acids. CDR1 and CDR2 from the germline V gene are MNHEY and SVGAGI. The V and J ends lost 6 bases and 1 base respectively, with 9 bases between them. CDR3 region: CASRSGINYGYTF. CDR3 DNA sequence: TGTGCCAGCAGGTCCGGGATTAACTATGGCTACACCTTC.

The chain is built from TRBV5-1 and TRBJ2-3, with TRBD2 as a possible D gene (6 bases). CDR3 length: 15 amino acids. Looked up from germline, CDR1 is SGHRS and CDR2 is YFSETQ. V dropped 3 bases and J dropped 5 bases, with 16 bases sitting between them. The CDR3 region is CASSSEGQGRDTQYF. CDR3 bases: TGCGCCAGCAGCTCGGAGGGGCAGGGAAGAGATACGCAGTATTTT.

J is TRBJ2-1 and V is TRBV29-1; D gene unclear. The CDR3 consists of 14 residues. The V end was cut by 5 bases, the J end by 5 bases, with 16 bases between. Germline CDR1 SQVTM, CDR2 ANQGSEA. The CDR3 bases are TGCAGCGTTTATTACGACTCAACCAACAATGAGCAGTTCTTC. It yields the protein CSVYYDSTNNEQFF.

Remarks on this clone: The sample holds other DNA sequences that translate to the same CDR3. V is TRBV6-5 and J is TRBJ2-7; D is ambiguous. V was clipped by 7 bases and J by 0 bases, with 10 bases between them. This CDR3 region has 13 residues. CDR1 and CDR2 from the germline V gene are MNHEY and SVGAGI. The CDR3 nucleotides are TGTGCCAGCACCCCCCCCGGCTCCTACGAGCAGTACTTC. Residues: CASTPPGSYEQYF.

The chain employs TRBV6-6 and TRBJ2-5, with D possibly matching TRBD1 (6 bases). Germline V gene lookup returns CDR1 MNHNY and CDR2 SVGAGI (reference sequence). V lost 5 bases and J lost 2, with 6 bases in between. The CDR3 has 12 residues. This chain's CDR3 is CASSQGQETQYF. The DNA of the CDR3 is TGTGCCAGCAGTCAGGGGCAAGAGACCCAGTACTTC.

About this clone itself: At one end the junction does not follow the germline gene, possibly because of a read error. The chain is built from TRBV5-1 and TRBJ1-2, with D perhaps matching TRBD1 (5 bases). CDR3 length equals 14 residues. The germline V gene has CDR1 SGHRS and CDR2 YFSETQ. The CDR3 sequence: CASGLEAGAYGYTF. CDR3 nucleotides: TGCGCCAGCGGCTTGGAGGCCGGGGCCTATGGCTACACCTTC.